One sample yielded the 31 T cell receptor beta chains listed below, sequenced in a study of T cells in Graves' hyperthyroidism and ophthalmopathy. Amplified regions were TCR beta CDR3 sequences from RNA transcripts. The HTBI primer set served for first-round RT-PCR of the TCR CDR3. Each CDR3 protein gets one entry after TCRdb re-called the multiplex PCR reads with MiXCR. The table has fewer than 350,000 distinct CDR3 sequences, approximately 22% seen once. Sequenced: blood. All receptors derive from a woman aged 45-59 years with Graves' hyperthyroidism.

Note on this clonotype: This may come from a read error, since a much larger clone is one base off. This chain joins TRBV6-6 and TRBJ1-6; no definite D call. Germline-derived CDR1 and CDR2 are MNHNY and SVGAGI (reference sequence). The CDR3 totals 14 residues. CDR3 sequence: CARSYSTKYSPLHF. The CDR3 DNA is TGTGCCAGAAGTTACTCGACGAAGTATTCACCCCTCCACTTT.

This clonotype has a count of ten or more. The chain employs TRBV5-4 and TRBJ1-1; TRBD1 might be the D (5 bases). This CDR3 spans 15 amino acids. The germline V gene encodes CDR1 SGHNT and CDR2 YYREEE (reference sequence). Trimming stripped 3 bases from V and 0 bases from J, with 12 bases between. The CDR3 sequence is CASSSPGTVNTEAFF. The CDR3 DNA reads as TGTGCCAGCAGCTCCCCCGGGACGGTGAACACTGAAGCTTTCTTT.

This clonotype was picked up a small number of times. The V gene is TRBV28, the J gene TRBJ2-7; D remains ambiguous. CDR3 size: 11 residues. V lost 6 bases, J lost 3 bases, and 6 bases lay in between. The germline V gene encodes CDR1 MDHEN and CDR2 SYDVKM. CDR3 sequence: CASRTFYEQYF. CDR3 sequence (DNA): TGTGCCAGCAGAACCTTCTACGAGCAGTACTTC.

Comment on this clonotype: This may arise from a read error, as a much more abundant clone is one base away. The J gene is TRBJ2-7, the V gene TRBV12-3 or TRBV12-4; D is uncertain. This CDR3 is built from 14 residues. The CDR3 DNA reads TGTACCAGCAGCATCGGACGCCGCTCCTACGAGCAGTACTTC. Encoded protein: CTSSIGRRSYEQYF.

With respect to this clonotype: This may arise from a read error, as a much more abundant clone is one base away. The chain joins TRBV2 to TRBJ2-3; TRBD2 matches at 7 bases. This CDR3 is 14 amino acids long. The ends lost 6 bases at V and 2 bases at J; junction bases unmatched: 5. Germline V gives CDR1 SNHLY, CDR2 FYNNEI. DNA for the CDR3: TGTGCCAGCAGCACGGGAGGCACCACAGATACGCAGTATTTT. It encodes CASSTGGTTDTQYF.

This clonotype was picked up many times. J is TRBJ2-1 and V is TRBV5-1; D remains ambiguous. Germline CDR1 reads SGHRS; CDR2 reads YFSETQ. This CDR3 has 14 amino acids. Deletions cut 2 bases from V and 4 bases from J, with 10 bases between. The CDR3 DNA is TGCGCCAGCAGCTTTCGCCAGGTATACAATGAGCAGTTCTTC. This gives the protein CASSFRQVYNEQFF.

This rearrangement joins TRBV9 to TRBJ2-3, with D perhaps assigned TRBD1 or TRBD2 (6 bases each). CDR3 length: 15 residues. Germline lookup yields CDR1 SGDLS and CDR2 YYNGEE. V lost 0 bases and J lost 0, with 8 bases in between. This chain's CDR3 is CASSVEGGSTDTQYF. The CDR3 DNA follows: TGTGCCAGCAGCGTAGAGGGGGGAAGCACAGATACGCAGTATTTT.

There are many counts of this clonotype. The chain employs TRBV6-2 or TRBV6-3 and TRBJ2-1, with D hard to call. CDR3 length: 15 residues. Trimming cost V 4 bases and J 6 bases, with 16 bases left between them. Germline V CDR1 and CDR2: MNHEY, SVGEGT. CDR3: CASSFPVDQGNEQFF. As DNA, the CDR3 is TGTGCCAGCAGTTTTCCCGTGGACCAAGGCAATGAGCAGTTCTTC.

This clonotype was seen many times. The rearrangement uses TRBV6-1 and TRBJ2-3; 9 bases are a match to TRBD2. The V gene end was trimmed by 5 bases and the J gene end by 3 bases; junction bases not matched to a gene: 9. This CDR3 comprises 16 residues. CDR1 is MNHNS, CDR2 SASEGT, per germline. CDR3: CASSPHSGSGTDTQYF. CDR3 DNA sequence: TGTGCCAGCAGTCCTCATAGCGGGAGTGGGACAGATACGCAGTATTTT.

This clonotype was picked up a small number of times. The gene calls are TRBV5-4 and TRBJ1-2; 9 bases fit TRBD1. The V and J ends lost 0 bases and 11 bases, in that order; junction bases with no gene match: 8. Per germline, CDR1 SGHNT and CDR2 YYREEE (reference sequence). The CDR3 is 14 amino acids. CDR3 nucleotide sequence: TGTGCCAGCAGCTTGGATTCGGGACAGGGACCGTACACCTTC. Its translation: CASSLDSGQGPYTF.

This clonotype was seen repeatedly, ten times or more. V is TRBV30 and J is TRBJ1-3; perhaps TRBD1 as D (6 bases). From germline, CDR1 is GTSNPN and CDR2 SVGIG (reference sequence). The length of the CDR3 is 15 residues. With 4 bases removed from V and 0 bases from J, the gap between germline ends came to 13 bases. CDR3 residues: CAWKGEAFSGNTIYF. In DNA, the CDR3 is TGTGCCTGGAAGGGGGAGGCCTTCTCTGGAAACACCATATATTTT.

The chain carries TRBV11-3 and TRBJ2-7; perhaps D is TRBD1 or TRBD2 (7 bases each). The CDR3 sequence is 19 residues long. Per germline, CDR1 SGHNT and CDR2 YENEEA. Trimming removed 0 bases at V and 2 bases at J, with 23 bases between. CDR3 in amino acids: CASSLEGDSGREIPYEQYF. In DNA form, the CDR3 reads TGTGCCAGCAGCTTAGAAGGGGACAGCGGGCGGGAGATCCCCTACGAGCAGTACTTC.

About this clonotype itself: One base away lies a much larger clone, so this may be a sequencing read error. V is TRBV11-2 and J is TRBJ2-1, with 7 bases fitting TRBD1. Germline assignment: CDR1 SGHAT and CDR2 FQNNGV. The CDR3 has 18 amino acids. The CDR3 bases are TGTGCCAGCAGCTTAAGGCAGGCAGACAGGGCATTTTCCAGTGAGCAGTCCTTC. It is translated as CASSLRQADRAFSSEQSF.

This clonotype was counted only a few times. This chain uses TRBV6-1 with TRBJ2-1; D may be TRBD1 (6 bases). Germline V lookup: CDR1 MNHNS, CDR2 SASEGT. CDR3 length: 17 residues. Trimming removed 11 bases from V and 1 base from J, with 24 bases in between. CDR3 in DNA: TGTGCCGGCACCCCCACCCCCGGGACAAAGTCCTACAATGAGCAGTTCTTC. Translating it yields CAGTPTPGTKSYNEQFF.

This chain connects TRBV9 to TRBJ2-1, with D possibly being TRBD2 (6 bases). V was trimmed by 4 bases and J by 0 bases, leaving 17 bases between them. Germline V gene data show CDR1 as SGDLS and CDR2 as YYNGEE. CDR3 length: 17 amino acids. CDR3 region: CASSYLGTESSYNEQFF. The CDR3 DNA is TGTGCCAGCAGCTATCTGGGGACTGAGAGCTCCTACAATGAGCAGTTCTTC.

This chain joins TRBV12-3 or TRBV12-4 and TRBJ2-3, with TRBD1 matching over 9 bases. V dropped 5 bases and J dropped 4; count of bases not matched to a gene: 7. The CDR3 runs to 15 residues. This chain's CDR3 is CASSPGQGISDTQYF. The DNA for the CDR3 is TGTGCCAGCAGTCCCGGACAGGGGATTTCAGATACGCAGTATTTT.

This clonotype was detected once. A junction end diverges from the germline sequence, so it may reflect a read error. The chain couples TRBV28 to TRBJ1-2, with D hard to call. This CDR3 region has 15 residues. Germline lookup yields CDR1 MDHEN and CDR2 SYDVKM. The CDR3 reads CASSLLMGYDYGYTF. The CDR3 nucleotides are TGTGCCAGCAGTTTATTAATGGGTTATGACTACGGCTACACCTTC.

This clonotype has more than one count but fewer than ten. Given a much more abundant clone one base away, this may be a read error. This chain uses TRBV7-9 with TRBJ2-7; 10 bases agree with TRBD2. Trimming took 1 base from V and 5 from J; bases not matched to a gene: 5. The CDR3 totals 15 residues. Germline V CDR1 and CDR2: SEHNR, FQNEAQ (reference sequence). CDR3 region: CASSLGGLAVNEQYF. For the CDR3, the DNA is TGTGCCAGCAGCTTAGGTGGACTAGCGGTCAACGAGCAGTACTTC.

CDR3 nucleotide sequence: TGTGCCAGCAGCTTGCGGGACAGGGGGAGCTCCTACAATGAGCAGTTCTTC. This sequence encodes CASSLRDRGSSYNEQFF. The chain has TRBV5-5 and TRBJ2-1; 11 positions agree with TRBD1. The germline V gene has CDR1 SGHKS and CDR2 YYEKEE (reference sequence). The length of the CDR3 is 17 residues. Trimming at V came to 1 base and at J to 0 bases, leaving 3 bases not matched to a gene.

This clonotype was counted many times. The CDR3 nucleotides are TGTGCCATCAGTGACTATGGACAGTCGCGCACTGAAGCTTTCTTT. This encodes CAISDYGQSRTEAFF. V gene TRBV10-3 combines with J gene TRBJ1-1; D possibly corresponds to TRBD1 (6 bases). Trimming left V 3 bases short and J 4 bases short, with 15 bases between. The CDR3 length is 15 residues. Germline V CDR1 and CDR2: ENHRY, SYGVKD.

The genes are TRBV5-1 and TRBJ2-3; 10 positions match TRBD2. After removal of 1 base from V and 1 base from J, the junction contained 6 bases not matched to a gene. This CDR3 has 17 residues. The germline gives CDR1 SGHRS, CDR2 YFSETQ. CDR3 in DNA: TGCGCCAGCAGCTTGTCCCTAGCGGGAGACCGCACAGATACGCAGTATTTT. Protein: CASSLSLAGDRTDTQYF.

In its sample, this clonotype was seen many times. This chain links TRBV11-2 with TRBJ2-5; D call uncertain. The ends were cut back, 3 bases at V and 4 bases at J, with 6 bases in the middle. The CDR3 spans 12 residues. CDR1 and CDR2 (germline): SGHAT, FQNNGV. The CDR3 nucleotides are TGTGCCAGCAGCTTGTGGGGAGAGACCCAGTACTTC. Amino acid sequence: CASSLWGETQYF.

This clonotype was picked up many times. The chain recombines TRBV6-1 with TRBJ1-6; 8 positions agree with TRBD1. Trimming at V came to 5 bases and at J to 0 bases, leaving 9 bases not matched to a gene. The germline V gene has CDR1 MNHNS and CDR2 SASEGT. This CDR3 is 18 amino acids long. CDR3 nucleotides: TGTGCCAGCAGTCCGGACAGGGAACAAGTCTCCTATAATTCACCCCTCCACTTT. This sequence encodes CASSPDREQVSYNSPLHF.

The sample holds a few counts of this clonotype. The chain couples TRBV4-1 to TRBJ2-7; a weak D match, TRBD1 (7 bases). The CDR3 covers 17 residues. CDR1 is MGHRA and CDR2 is YSYEKL in the germline V gene. V lost 0 bases and J lost 2, with 17 bases in between. CDR3 amino acids: CASSQDRRGRDTYEQYF. Here the CDR3 DNA reads TGCGCCAGCAGCCAAGATCGGAGGGGGCGAGATACCTACGAGCAGTACTTC.

About this clonotype: Just one base apart from a much larger clone, this may be a read error. V and J are TRBV3-1 and TRBJ2-2; a possible D gene is TRBD2 (6 bases). The CDR3 length is 17 residues. Germline V gene sequence: CDR1 LGHDT, CDR2 YNNKEL (reference sequence). CDR3 protein: CASSQEVGTWNIGELFF. CDR3 sequence (DNA): TGTGCCAGCAGCCAAGAAGTGGGGACTTGGAACATCGGGGAGCTGTTTTTT.

This clonotype was picked up a small number of times. The V call is TRBV4-1, the J call TRBJ1-1; tentative D call: TRBD1 (6 bases). CDR1 and CDR2 from the germline V gene are MGHRA and YSYEKL. The V end was cut by 1 base, the J end by 9 bases, with 15 bases between. This CDR3 contains 14 residues. The CDR3 nucleotides are TGCGCCAGCAGCCAAGTCGTGGGGGCCACGAAAGCTTTCTTT. Translated: CASSQVVGATKAFF.

CDR3 in amino acids: CASSSRAAALYNEQFF. For the CDR3, the DNA is TGTGCCAGCAGTTCCAGAGCCGCCGCTCTCTACAATGAGCAGTTCTTC. V and J are TRBV28 and TRBJ2-1; D gene unclear. CDR3 size: 16 residues. V was pared by 4 bases and J by 3 bases, with 16 bases between. Looked up from germline, CDR1 is MDHEN and CDR2 is SYDVKM.

The chain joins TRBV7-9 to TRBJ1-1; no clear D. Trimming took 7 bases from V and 5 from J, leaving 14 bases between them. The germline V gene encodes CDR1 SEHNR and CDR2 FQNEAQ (reference sequence). This CDR3 has 13 amino acids. CDR3 in amino acids: CASTPLVGTEAFF. DNA of the CDR3: TGTGCCAGCACCCCCCTAGTTGGGACTGAAGCTTTCTTT.

This clonotype was recorded at least ten times. The rearrangement uses TRBV20-1 and TRBJ1-3, with D unclear. The CDR3 is 11 residues long. V lost 7 bases to trimming and J lost 5 bases, with 9 bases between them. Germline V lookup: CDR1 DFQATT, CDR2 SNEGSKA (reference sequence). The CDR3 DNA follows: TGCAGTGTCGACGGACGAAACACCATATATTTT. Protein product: CSVDGRNTIYF.

This chain links TRBV11-2 with TRBJ1-3; D is unresolved. There are 16 residues in the CDR3. V lost 6 bases and J 0 bases, leaving 15 bases between the germline ends. Per the germline V gene, CDR1 is SGHAT and CDR2 is FQNNGV. Here the CDR3 DNA reads TGTGCCAGCAGTCCGCTGAAAAGGGTCTCTGGAAACACCATATATTTT. Translated, it gives CASSPLKRVSGNTIYF.

In its sample, this clonotype was seen many times. CDR3 nucleotide sequence: TGTGCCAGCAGTGAAAGGGGGCGGCATGAAGCTTTCTTT. It codes for CASSERGRHEAFF. The V and J genes are TRBV2 and TRBJ1-1; 7 bases fit TRBD1. V dropped 2 bases and J dropped 7; count of bases not matched to a gene: 4. This CDR3 is 13 amino acids long. Germline-derived CDR1 and CDR2 are SNHLY and FYNNEI.